The 9 T cell receptor beta chains presented below share a single source sample, sequenced in a study of blood T cell repertoires in COVID-19. Clones were sequenced by immunoSEQ multiplex PCR, and TCRdb holds only the in-frame ones, with some missing. The sample yields around 250,000 clones, approximately 87% seen once. The sequencing input was peripheral blood. The receptors were sampled from a man aged 60-69 years who had recovered from COVID-19.

The V gene is TRBV5-1, the J gene TRBJ2-1; a weak D match, TRBD1 (6 bases). This CDR3 spans 16 amino acids. Germline V CDR1 and CDR2: SGHRS, YFSETQ. Trimming pared 4 bases from V and 4 bases from J, leaving 18 bases between. Here the CDR3 reads CASSTAAGQRYNEQFF. The CDR3 coding sequence is TGCGCCAGCAGCACGGCCGCCGGACAGCGTTACAATGAGCAGTTCTTC.

The chain couples TRBV10-3 to TRBJ1-6, with 9 bases matching TRBD1. The CDR3 sequence is 14 residues long. Germline assignment: CDR1 ENHRY and CDR2 SYGVKD. The trim removed 8 bases at V and 10 bases at J, leaving 9 bases unmatched. In DNA, the CDR3 is TGTGCCATCTCCTCCGGGACAGGGCGCTCACCCCTCCACTTT. Protein: CAISSGTGRSPLHF.

The V gene is TRBV6-1, the J gene TRBJ1-2; D is undetermined. This CDR3 is 12 amino acids long. The germline V and J ends were trimmed by 2 bases and 7 bases, with 8 bases remaining between them. Germline V CDR1 and CDR2: MNHNS, SASEGT. The DNA of the CDR3 is TGTGCCAGCAGTGAATTTGGAGGTGGCTACACCTTC. Its protein is CASSEFGGGYTF.

This clone was seen ten or more times. This chain connects TRBV12-3 or TRBV12-4 to TRBJ2-7; possible D gene TRBD1, 6 bases. V was clipped by 0 bases and J by 9 bases, with 12 bases between them. This CDR3 has 13 residues. CDR3 sequence reads: CASSLAQGVGQYF. The CDR3 region has the DNA TGTGCCAGCAGTTTAGCACAGGGAGTTGGGCAGTACTTC.

The sample holds one count of this clone. The rearrangement joins TRBV5-1 to TRBJ1-1; D ambiguous. CDR1 SGHRS and CDR2 YFSETQ come from the germline V gene. V gave up 2 bases and J gave up 1 base, with 6 bases separating them. The CDR3 sequence is 13 residues long. This CDR3 reads CASSLQRNTEAFF. CDR3 sequence (DNA): TGCGCCAGCAGCTTACAGAGGAACACTGAAGCTTTCTTT. Based on the CDR3 plus reference TRBV5-1 and TRBJ1-1, the full variable domain is KAGVTQTPRYLIKTRGQQVTLSCSPISGHRSVSWYQQTPGQGLQFLFEYFSETQRNKGNFPGRFSGRQFSNSRSEMNVSTLELGDSALYLCASSLQRNTEAFFGQGTRLTVV.

CDR3 bases: TGTGCCAGCTCATCGAAAGCGGTCCATGAGCAGTTCTTC. Protein sequence: CASSSKAVHEQFF. This rearrangement joins TRBV18 to TRBJ2-1, with a possible D match to TRBD2 (5 bases). With 5 bases removed from V and 8 bases from J, the gap between germline ends came to 13 bases. The CDR3 spans 13 residues. Germline assignment: CDR1 KGHSH and CDR2 LQKENI.

The chain uses TRBV11-2 and TRBJ1-1; perhaps TRBD1 as D (5 bases). In germline, CDR1 is SGHAT, CDR2 FQNNGV. The CDR3 loop spans 15 amino acids. V was pared by 5 bases and J by 4 bases, with 17 bases between. CDR3 coding DNA: TGTGCCAGCAGCCGCCTTTTCTCAGGGCCCACTGAAGCTTTCTTT. Protein: CASSRLFSGPTEAFF.

This clone came up once. The chain recombines TRBV7-6 with TRBJ2-1; TRBD2 agrees at 10 bases. The CDR3 extends over 15 amino acids. Germline V CDR1 and CDR2: SGHVS, FNYEAQ. V was clipped by 0 bases and J by 9 bases; unmatched bases: 5. In DNA, the CDR3 is TGTGCCAGCAGCTTAGCGGCTAGCGGGAGTGGTGAGCAGTTCTTC. Translation: CASSLAASGSGEQFF. The variable domain in full, with the rest retrieved from reference TRBV7-6 and TRBJ2-1, is GAGVSQSPRYKVTKRGQDVALRCDPISGHVSLYWYRQALGQGPEFLTYFNYEAQQDKSGLPNDRFSAERPEGSISTLTIQRTEQRDSAMYRCASSLAASGSGEQFFGPGTRLTVL.

This chain uses TRBV3-1 (or the pseudogene TRBV3-2) with TRBJ2-3; a possible D gene is TRBD2 (6 bases). Germline V CDR1 and CDR2: LGHDT, YNNKEL (reference sequence). CDR3 length: 15 residues. The V end lost 5 bases, the J end lost 5 bases, and 17 bases lay between the germline ends. The CDR3: CASSVRGRVGDTQYF. The CDR3 DNA reads TGTGCCAGCAGCGTCCGGGGGAGAGTAGGAGATACGCAGTATTTT.